The entry that follows covers one T cell receptor beta chain sequence. This specimen belongs to a study of blood T cell repertoires in COVID-19. The CDR3 length is 15 residues. Trimming took off 3 bases at V and 5 bases at J, with 16 bases between the two ends. Germline values: CDR1 GTSNPN, CDR2 SVGIG (reference sequence). Original analysis: From reference gene primer amplification, estimates of nucleated cell counts were derived. Sequencing was performed with immunoSEQ multiplex PCR; in TCRdb, only in-frame clones are kept and a portion is missing. The V and J calls and clone size were taken over from that table, and D and trimming were inferred from the DNA. Here the sample spans about 49,000 clones, around 86% being singletons.

This TCR derives from a woman older than 75 with COVID-19, enrolled during active disease. The sequencing sample was made of peripheral blood. This chain joins TRBV30 and TRBJ2-2; D might be TRBD2 (6 bases). CDR3 loop: CAWRRGQAGTGELFF. The CDR3 bases are TGTGCCTGGAGAAGAGGGCAGGCGGGAACCGGGGAGCTGTTTTTT.